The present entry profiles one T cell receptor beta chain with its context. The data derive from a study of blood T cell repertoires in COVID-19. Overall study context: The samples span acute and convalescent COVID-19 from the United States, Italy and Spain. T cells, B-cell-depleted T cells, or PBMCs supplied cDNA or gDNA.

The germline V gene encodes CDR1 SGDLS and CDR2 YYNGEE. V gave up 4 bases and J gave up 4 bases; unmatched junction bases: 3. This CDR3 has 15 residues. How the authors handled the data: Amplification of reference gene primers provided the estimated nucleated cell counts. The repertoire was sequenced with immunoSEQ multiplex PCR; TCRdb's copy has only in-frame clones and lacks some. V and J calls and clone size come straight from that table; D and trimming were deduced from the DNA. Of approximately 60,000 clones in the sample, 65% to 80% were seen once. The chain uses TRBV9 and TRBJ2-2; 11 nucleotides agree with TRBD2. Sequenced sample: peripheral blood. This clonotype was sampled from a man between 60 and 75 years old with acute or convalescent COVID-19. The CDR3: CASSFLAGGTGELFF. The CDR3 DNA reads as TGTGCCAGCAGCTTCCTAGCGGGAGGCACCGGGGAGCTGTTTTTT.